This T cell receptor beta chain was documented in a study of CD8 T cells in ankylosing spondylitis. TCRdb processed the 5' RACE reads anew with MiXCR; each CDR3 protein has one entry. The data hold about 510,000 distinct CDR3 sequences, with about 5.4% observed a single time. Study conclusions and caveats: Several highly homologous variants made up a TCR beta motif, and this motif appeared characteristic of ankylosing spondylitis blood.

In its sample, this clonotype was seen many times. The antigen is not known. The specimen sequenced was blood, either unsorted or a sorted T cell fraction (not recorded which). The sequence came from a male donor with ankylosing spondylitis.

CDR3 sequence reads: CSARDPGGLETQYF. As DNA, the CDR3 is TGCAGTGCTAGAGACCCAGGGGGGTTAGAGACCCAGTACTTC. The genes are TRBV20-1 and TRBJ2-5; possible D gene TRBD1, 7 bases. Germline assignment: CDR1 DFQATT and CDR2 SNEGSKA (reference sequence). The CDR3 totals 14 residues. The ends were cut back, 0 bases at V and 4 bases at J, with 12 bases in the middle.